The next 30 T cell receptor beta chains were all read from a single sample in a study of T and B cells in COVID-19 patients (dated by TCRdb to 2018 to 2020). TRB repertoires were amplified using about 240-550 ng of genomic DNA isolated from blood. Sequencer: Illumina MiSeq. Multiplex PCR with BIOMED2 TRB-A/B primer pools was used to amplify the TRB rearrangements. TCRdb itself trimmed the public reads at Q25 with fastp, ran MiXCR and retained productive beta chains. Rows with one shared CDR3 protein collapse into an entry with the most common genes and DNA. Recorded for this sample are about 16,000 distinct CDR3 sequences; around a quarter of them occurred a single time. The ten largest make up approximately 3.1% of the sample. The sequencing sample was made of blood. These receptors were collected from a human donor who had recovered from COVID-19.

This clonotype was counted many times. V is TRBV19 and J is TRBJ1-3; no clear D. This CDR3 spans 15 amino acids. V was pared by 5 bases and J by 0 bases, with 11 bases between. The V gene's germline CDR1 is LNHDA and CDR2 SQIVND (reference sequence). CDR3 region: CASSRVGDSGNTIYF. CDR3 nucleotides: TGTGCCAGTAGTCGGGTCGGGGACTCTGGAAACACCATATATTTT.

The chain combines TRBV10-1 with TRBJ1-3; 8 bases match TRBD1. The V and J ends lost 0 bases and 4 bases, in that order; junction bases with no gene match: 20. Looked up from germline, CDR1 is WNHNN and CDR2 is SYGVQD (reference sequence). The CDR3 has 21 residues. CDR3 coding DNA: TGCGCCAGCAGTGAGTCTAGAATAGTCAGACGGACAGGGCCAAGAGGAAACACCATATATTTT. It translates to CASSESRIVRRTGPRGNTIYF.

This clonotype is classed as medium-sized. This chain joins TRBV19 and TRBJ2-3; D remains unclear. This CDR3 is built from 12 residues. CDR1 and CDR2 from the germline V gene are LNHDA and SQIVND (reference sequence). V was shortened by 6 bases and J by 4 bases, with 8 bases between the two germline ends. CDR3 coding DNA: TGTGCCAGTAGCCTCACAGCAGATACGCAGTATTTT. This gives the protein CASSLTADTQYF.

This clonotype is medium-sized in the sample. The chain recombines TRBV27 with TRBJ2-2; 7 bases are a match to TRBD2. The CDR3 has 15 amino acids. V shed 1 base, J shed 3 bases, and the junction held 2 bases outside the gene matches. CDR1 and CDR2 from the germline V gene are MNHEY and SMNVEV (reference sequence). Written as DNA, the CDR3 is TGTGCCAGCAGTTTATTGGCGGGGGACACCGGGGAGCTGTTTTTT. It codes for CASSLLAGDTGELFF.

In this sample, this clonotype turned up many times. The CDR3 bases are TGTGCCAGCAGCGTAAAACAGGTCCCAGCTAGGAATGAGCAGTTCTTC. This encodes CASSVKQVPARNEQFF. The chain joins TRBV5-6 to TRBJ2-1, with D possibly TRBD1 on 5 matching bases. CDR3 size: 16 residues. Trimming left V 4 bases short and J 7 bases short, with 21 bases between. Germline-derived CDR1 and CDR2 are SGHDT and YYEEEE.

This clonotype has at least ten counts. The genes are TRBV5-6 and TRBJ2-5, with TRBD1 matching 7 bases. After removal of 5 bases from V and 5 bases from J, the junction contained 6 bases not matched to a gene. CDR1 is SGHDT and CDR2 is YYEEEE in the germline V gene. The CDR3 has 13 residues. The CDR3 region is CASRPTGRETQYF. The CDR3 DNA sequence: TGTGCCAGCAGACCGACAGGGCGGGAGACCCAGTACTTC.

The CDR3 here is CASSLDRGREQYF. The CDR3 region has the DNA TGTGCCAGCAGCCTGGACAGGGGGCGCGAGCAGTACTTC. The chain couples TRBV5-4 to TRBJ2-7; 11 bases fit TRBD1. The CDR3 spans 13 residues. CDR1 is SGHNT, CDR2 YYREEE, per germline (reference sequence). The J segment lost 6 bases and the V segment lost 4 bases, leaving 3 bases of the junction unmatched. The whole variable domain, remainder taken from reference TRBV5-4 and TRBJ2-7, is ETGVTQSPTHLIKTRGQQVTLRCSSQSGHNTVSWYQQALGQGPQFIFQYYREEENGRGNFPPRFSGLQFPNYSSELNVNALELDDSALYLCASSLDRGREQYFGPGTRLTVT.

This clonotype was observed a few times. This chain joins TRBV5-4 and TRBJ2-2; tentatively, D is TRBD1 (5 bases). Trimming removed 5 bases from V and 4 bases from J, with 15 bases in between. CDR1 and CDR2 (germline): SGHNT, YYREEE (reference sequence). CDR3 length equals 15 residues. The CDR3 DNA sequence: TGTGCCAGCAGACCCGACAGCCTTCTCACCGGGGAGCTGTTTTTT. Its translation: CASRPDSLLTGELFF. The complete variable domain, with remaining parts taken from reference TRBV5-4 and TRBJ2-2, reads ETGVTQSPTHLIKTRGQQVTLRCSSQSGHNTVSWYQQALGQGPQFIFQYYREEENGRGNFPPRFSGLQFPNYSSELNVNALELDDSALYLCASRPDSLLTGELFFGEGSRLTVL.

Concerning this clonotype: The junction and the germline gene differ at one end; a read error may be behind it. The chain carries TRBV4-3 and TRBJ1-1, with no clear D. The CDR3 sequence is 14 residues long. Per the germline V gene, CDR1 is LGHNA and CDR2 is YSLEER. The CDR3 DNA reads TGTGCCAGCAGCCGGCGGGCCATGAACACTGAAGCTTTCTTT. This translates into CASSRRAMNTEAFF.

This clonotype is termed medium-sized (0.01 to 0.1%). This chain links TRBV11-1 with TRBJ2-1; D remains ambiguous. This CDR3 is 12 amino acids long. The V end lost 5 bases, the J end lost 9 bases, and 11 bases lay between the germline ends. Germline V gene sequence: CDR1 SGHAT, CDR2 FQDESV (reference sequence). CDR3 in DNA: TGTGCCAGCAGCCCGACCCAAATTGAGCAGTTCTTC. Translated: CASSPTQIEQFF.

In its sample, this clonotype was seen a few times. The chain uses TRBV10-1 and TRBJ2-1, with D tentatively TRBD1 or TRBD2 (5 bases each). Trimming took off 2 bases at V and 9 bases at J, with 17 bases between the two ends. The CDR3 consists of 15 residues. Germline V CDR1 and CDR2: WNHNN, SYGVQD (reference sequence). CDR3 nucleotide sequence: TGCGCCAGCAGTGAGGGGAGAAGGGGAATAAGTGAGCAGTTCTTC. This codes for CASSEGRRGISEQFF.

V gene TRBV5-4 combines with J gene TRBJ2-7; TRBD1 is a possible D gene (6 bases). CDR1 is SGHNT and CDR2 is YYREEE in the germline V gene (reference sequence). The ends were cut back, 5 bases at V and 3 bases at J, with 9 bases in the middle. The CDR3 extends over 12 amino acids. In DNA form, the CDR3 reads TGTGCCAGCAGTTCACAGGGCTACGAGCAGTACTTC. Translation: CASSSQGYEQYF.

This clonotype was found many times. This chain uses TRBV29-1 with TRBJ1-4; 7 nucleotides match TRBD1. The CDR3 has 15 amino acids. Germline trimming cut 5 bases from V and 0 bases from J; bases unmatched to any gene: 6. CDR1 and CDR2 from the germline V gene are SQVTM and ANQGSEA. The CDR3 nucleotides are TGCAGCGTTACAGGGGAGGCTTCAACTAATGAAAAACTGTTTTTT. Protein product: CSVTGEASTNEKLFF. The variable domain in full, with the rest retrieved from reference TRBV29-1 and TRBJ1-4, is SAVISQKPSRDICQRGTSLTIQCQVDSQVTMMFWYRQQPGQSLTLIATANQGSEATYESGFVIDKFPISRPNLTFSTLTVSNMSPEDSSIYLCSVTGEASTNEKLFFGSGTQLSVL.

The chain links TRBV28 to TRBJ2-3; the match to TRBD1 covers 8 bases. CDR1 is MDHEN, CDR2 SYDVKM, per germline. Trimming at V came to 1 base and at J to 8 bases, leaving 8 bases not matched to a gene. The length of the CDR3 is 15 residues. CDR3 protein: CASSLSGQGAATQYF. The CDR3 DNA reads TGTGCCAGCAGTTTATCAGGGCAGGGGGCGGCTACGCAGTATTTT.

This clonotype was recorded many times. The chain carries TRBV13 and TRBJ2-5; 9 bases agree with TRBD1. CDR1 is PRHDT, CDR2 FYEKMQ, per germline (reference sequence). This CDR3 region has 15 residues. V trimming: 5 bases; J trimming: 2 bases; junction bases outside the gene matches: 6. In DNA, the CDR3 is TGTGCCAGCAGCCCCTCCGGGACAGGGCAAGAGACCCAGTACTTC. This encodes CASSPSGTGQETQYF.

In its sample, this clonotype was seen a few times. The rearrangement uses TRBV6-1 and TRBJ1-2; no definite D call. The V gene lost 7 bases and the J gene lost 4 bases, with 7 bases spanning the gap. This CDR3 contains 11 residues. CDR1 is MNHNS, CDR2 SASEGT, per germline. CDR3 amino acids: CASTPGYGYTF. The CDR3 DNA reads TGTGCCAGCACCCCCGGCTATGGCTACACCTTC.

This clonotype was seen a handful of times. The V and J genes are TRBV20-1 and TRBJ2-1; D not certain. CDR1 and CDR2 from the germline V gene are DFQATT and SNEGSKA (reference sequence). Trimming left V 4 bases short and J 0 bases short, with 10 bases between. The CDR3 extends over 14 amino acids. The CDR3 here is CSATITSSYNEQFF. CDR3 DNA sequence: TGCAGTGCTACTATCACGAGCTCCTACAATGAGCAGTTCTTC.

This clonotype appeared a few times. Mismatch with germline at one junction end may stem from a read error. The chain is built from TRBV18 and TRBJ2-5, with D possibly being TRBD1 (5 bases). CDR3 length equals 13 residues. Per the germline V gene, CDR1 is KGHSH and CDR2 is LQKENI. The CDR3 DNA is TGTGCCAGCTCTCTAGACAGCCAAGAGAGCCAGTACTTC. As protein: CASSLDSQESQYF.

This chain connects TRBV20-1 to TRBJ2-5; TRBD1 agrees at 9 bases. The CDR3 has 12 residues. V lost 7 bases to trimming and J lost 7 bases; unmatched junction nucleotides: 7. Per germline, CDR1 DFQATT and CDR2 SNEGSKA (reference sequence). CDR3 amino acids: CSDLRQGGTQYF. In DNA form, the CDR3 reads TGCAGTGATCTAAGACAGGGGGGGACCCAGTACTTC.

This clonotype is labeled medium-sized (0.01 to 0.1%). The chain links TRBV19 to TRBJ2-4, with TRBD1 matching over 9 bases. Looked up from germline, CDR1 is LNHDA and CDR2 is SQIVND (reference sequence). There are 16 residues in the CDR3. V shed 3 bases and J 8 bases; nucleotides not matched to a gene: 11. CDR3 nucleotides: TGTGCCAGTAGTATTCACACGGGACAGGGTAAGGACATTCAGTACTTC. Translating it yields CASSIHTGQGKDIQYF.

By share of the sample, this clonotype is medium-sized. V is TRBV29-1 and J is TRBJ2-3, with 8 nucleotides matching TRBD1. CDR3 length: 14 residues. The junction had 11 bases not matched to a gene; V was cut back by 7 bases and J by 5 bases. Germline assignment: CDR1 SQVTM and CDR2 ANQGSEA. CDR3 coding DNA: TGCAGCGCCGGACAGGGTCTCTTATTAGATACGCAGTATTTT. Its protein product is CSAGQGLLLDTQYF.

This clonotype appeared a few times. V usage is TRBV6-4 and J usage is TRBJ1-1; D might be TRBD1 (6 bases). Trimming pared 3 bases from V and 5 bases from J, leaving 34 bases between. The CDR3 runs 21 residues. The V gene's germline CDR1 is MRHNA and CDR2 SNTAGT. The DNA of the CDR3 is TGTGCCAGCAGTGATGGGGTAGACTCCGGGGCAGGGGCACCCTTGGGGACTGAAGCTTTCTTT. Translation gives CASSDGVDSGAGAPLGTEAFF.

V is TRBV15 and J is TRBJ1-6; D might be TRBD1 (6 bases). CDR1 and CDR2 (germline): LNHNV, YYDKDF (reference sequence). This CDR3 has 14 amino acids. Between the trimmed V and J ends, which lost 1 base and 13 bases, there was a span of 14 bases. The CDR3 loop reads CATSRGMTGRPLHF. The CDR3 DNA follows: TGTGCCACCAGCAGAGGAATGACAGGCCGGCCCCTCCACTTT.

This clonotype came up many times. The V gene is TRBV18, the J gene TRBJ2-1; D gene ambiguous. CDR1 and CDR2 (germline): KGHSH, LQKENI. V was pared by 6 bases and J by 4 bases, with 4 bases between. The CDR3 has 11 residues. CDR3 protein: CASSEYNEQFF. Written as DNA, the CDR3 is TGTGCCAGCTCTGAGTACAATGAGCAGTTCTTC.

The rearrangement links TRBV13 to TRBJ1-1, with D possibly matching TRBD1 (6 bases). There are 14 residues in the CDR3. CDR1 PRHDT and CDR2 FYEKMQ come from the germline V gene (reference sequence). Deletions cut 5 bases from V and 0 bases from J, with 10 bases between. The CDR3 protein is CASSQGGMNTEAFF. CDR3 DNA: TGTGCCAGCAGCCAAGGGGGGATGAACACTGAAGCTTTCTTT.

About this clonotype: The CDR3 does not end in the conserved phenylalanine or tryptophan, so this is likely a read error. This sequence joins TRBV18 and TRBJ1-1, with D hard to call. CDR1 and CDR2 (germline): KGHSH, LQKENI. This CDR3 is 13 amino acids long. V was cut by 1 base and J by 4 bases, with 7 bases left in between. The CDR3 DNA is TGTGCCAGCTCACCACTGTTCGGCACTGAAGCTTTCCTT. Translated: CASSPLFGTEAFL.

V and J are TRBV30 and TRBJ1-5; D is ambiguous. Germline CDR1 and CDR2: GTSNPN and SVGIG (reference sequence). This CDR3 is built from 14 residues. V lost 0 bases and J lost 2, with 8 bases in between. CDR3: CAWSVRRGNQPQHF. The CDR3 nucleotides read TGTGCCTGGAGTGTACGACGAGGCAATCAGCCCCAGCATTTT.

This clonotype has only a few counts. V is TRBV27 and J is TRBJ1-3; D is undetermined. The germline V and J ends were trimmed by 4 bases and 0 bases, with 25 bases remaining between them. CDR3 length: 20 amino acids. CDR1 is MNHEY and CDR2 is SMNVEV in the germline V gene (reference sequence). CDR3 sequence reads: CASSSYPGRVSLHSGNTIYF. CDR3 nucleotides: TGTGCCAGCAGTTCCTACCCTGGGAGGGTATCCCTTCACTCTGGAAACACCATATATTTT.

This clonotype was found a few times. J is TRBJ2-7 and V is TRBV7-6, with TRBD2 matching 11 bases. The CDR3 covers 19 residues. Germline lookup yields CDR1 SGHVS and CDR2 FNYEAQ. The V gene end was trimmed by 2 bases and the J gene end by 6 bases; junction bases not matched to a gene: 18. The CDR3 DNA reads TGTGCCAGCAGCTTAACGACCCAAATAGCGGGGGGGGGAGGCCCCGAGCAGTACTTC. It specifies CASSLTTQIAGGGGPEQYF.

The chain employs TRBV10-3 and TRBJ1-1; D possibly corresponds to TRBD1 (5 bases). Trimming took 0 bases from V and 4 from J, leaving 15 bases between them. CDR3 length equals 16 residues. Germline values: CDR1 ENHRY, CDR2 SYGVKD. Here the CDR3 DNA reads TGTGCCATCAGTGAGTCGAAATTGGGGGGGGGCACTGAAGCTTTCTTT. Translating gives CAISESKLGGGTEAFF.